These 19 T cell receptor beta chains came from one sample sequenced in a study of CD8 T cells in Susac syndrome. It was with random hexamers that 0.5 to 1 ug RNA was reverse transcribed. TCRdb redid the calling of the immunoSEQ multiplex PCR reads with MiXCR, one entry per CDR3 protein. The sample has under 200,000 distinct CDR3 sequences, more than 85% seen once. Input material: CD8+ T cells from PBMCs. These receptors were taken from a human donor with Susac syndrome.

This sequence joins TRBV15 and TRBJ1-1; no reliable D call. The V gene's germline CDR1 is LNHNV and CDR2 YYDKDF (reference sequence). The CDR3 totals 15 residues. The V and J ends lost 2 bases and 2 bases respectively, with 12 bases between them. The CDR3 DNA reads as TGTGCCACCAGCAGATGGAAAACGGGAAACACTGAAGCTTTCTTT. Amino acid sequence: CATSRWKTGNTEAFF.

The chain recombines TRBV3-1 with TRBJ2-7; unclear D gene. CDR1 and CDR2 (germline): LGHDT, YNNKEL (reference sequence). Deletions cut 6 bases from V and 2 bases from J, with 11 bases between. The CDR3 consists of 13 residues. CDR3 nucleotides: TGTGCCAGCAGAAAGGACGGAACCTACGAGCAGTACTTC. This encodes CASRKDGTYEQYF.

The V gene is TRBV27, the J gene TRBJ2-5; 10 nucleotides line up with TRBD1. Germline CDR1 is MNHEY and CDR2 is SMNVEV (reference sequence). The length of the CDR3 is 15 residues. V lost 1 base to trimming and J lost 3 bases; unmatched junction nucleotides: 2. The CDR3 DNA follows: TGTGCCAGCAGTTTATTCGGGACAGGGGAAGAGACCCAGTACTTC. Its translation is CASSLFGTGEETQYF.

The chain employs TRBV7-6 and TRBJ2-1; D gene ambiguous. The V gene's germline CDR1 is SGHVS and CDR2 FNYEAQ. The CDR3 is 14 residues long. V shed 6 bases and J shed 4 bases, with 13 bases lying between them. The CDR3 region is CASSLLKNYNEQFF. The CDR3 DNA follows: TGTGCCAGCAGTTTACTGAAGAATTACAATGAGCAGTTCTTC.

The CDR3 sequence is CSARDINGQTYEQYF. CDR3 DNA: TGCAGTGCTAGAGATATCAATGGACAAACCTACGAGCAGTACTTC. The chain recombines TRBV20-1 with TRBJ2-7; D might be TRBD1 (5 bases). The V end lost 0 bases, the J end lost 2 bases, and 14 bases lay between the germline ends. The germline V gene has CDR1 DFQATT and CDR2 SNEGSKA (reference sequence). The CDR3 loop spans 15 amino acids.

The chain uses TRBV30 and TRBJ2-5; TRBD2 matches at 7 bases. This CDR3 has 14 residues. CDR1 is GTSNPN and CDR2 is SVGIG in the germline V gene (reference sequence). J lost 5 bases, V lost 4 bases, and 10 bases had no gene match. The CDR3 coding sequence is TGTGCCTGGAAAAATGGGGGGGATTTGGAGACCCAGTACTTC. This sequence encodes CAWKNGGDLETQYF.

The V gene is TRBV24-1, the J gene TRBJ1-1; D may be TRBD1 (6 bases). V was pared by 5 bases and J by 7 bases, with 7 bases between. Germline CDR1 reads KGHDR; CDR2 reads SFDVKD. This CDR3 region has 11 residues. The CDR3 DNA reads TGTGCCACCAGTGGAGGGGGTGAAGCTTTCTTT. The encoded protein is CATSGGGEAFF.

The chain joins TRBV20-1 to TRBJ2-1, with 8 bases aligning to TRBD2. The junction had 21 bases not matched to a gene; V was cut back by 4 bases and J by 4 bases. Germline V gene data show CDR1 as DFQATT and CDR2 as SNEGSKA (reference sequence). The CDR3 is 19 residues long. As DNA, the CDR3 is TGCAGTGCTACAAGGGGATGGGATAGCGGGGCTGCCAGGTACAATGAGCAGTTCTTC. It specifies CSATRGWDSGAARYNEQFF.

This clonotype has a single count. The chain joins TRBV12-5 to TRBJ1-6; tentatively, D is TRBD1 (5 bases). The V gene lost 4 bases and the J gene lost 7 bases, with 14 bases spanning the gap. Germline lookup yields CDR1 LGHNT and CDR2 FRNRAP. The CDR3 contains 15 residues. CDR3 bases: TGTGCTAGTGGTTCCCCCGCAGGGTGGAATTCACCCCTCCACTTT. It specifies CASGSPAGWNSPLHF.

This chain joins TRBV30 and TRBJ2-1; D uncertain. CDR3 size: 11 residues. Germline values: CDR1 GTSNPN, CDR2 SVGIG (reference sequence). Deletions cut 1 base from V and 5 bases from J, with 3 bases between. In DNA form, the CDR3 reads TGTGCCTGGAGTGGTAACAATGAGCAGTTCTTC. The encoded protein is CAWSGNNEQFF.

The rearrangement links TRBV27 to TRBJ2-1; D possibly uses TRBD1 or TRBD2 (6 bases each). In germline, CDR1 is MNHEY, CDR2 SMNVEV (reference sequence). With 4 bases removed from V and 4 bases from J, the gap between germline ends came to 14 bases. CDR3 length: 15 amino acids. The CDR3 region is CASSSTGARYNEQFF. The CDR3 DNA sequence: TGTGCCAGCAGTTCGACGGGGGCGAGGTACAATGAGCAGTTCTTC.

The rearrangement uses TRBV29-1 and TRBJ2-6; D is unclear. The germline CDR1 and CDR2 sequences are SQVTM and ANQGSEA. The CDR3 runs to 12 residues. Trimming took 7 bases from V and 2 from J, leaving 6 bases between them. CDR3 sequence reads: CSAFAGANVLTF. DNA of the CDR3: TGCAGCGCCTTCGCTGGGGCCAACGTCCTGACTTTC.

The V and J genes are TRBV28 and TRBJ2-1; no firm D call. V lost 1 base and J lost 5, with 9 bases in between. This CDR3 spans 14 amino acids. Germline loops: CDR1 MDHEN, CDR2 SYDVKM. CDR3 sequence: CASSLSERDNEQFF. CDR3 nucleotide sequence: TGTGCCAGCAGTTTATCCGAACGAGACAATGAGCAGTTCTTC.

The gene calls are TRBV28 and TRBJ1-5; the D gene is possibly TRBD1 (5 bases). The V end lost 6 bases, the J end lost 3 bases, and 18 bases lay between the germline ends. Germline CDR1 is MDHEN and CDR2 is SYDVKM. The CDR3 extends over 16 amino acids. CDR3 DNA: TGTGCCAGCAGGGCTATTGGGGGTAGTGTCAATCAGCCCCAGCATTTT. This gives the protein CASRAIGGSVNQPQHF.

The chain recombines TRBV2 with TRBJ2-3, with D possibly called TRBD1 or TRBD2 (6 bases each). Germline lookup yields CDR1 SNHLY and CDR2 FYNNEI. V lost 5 bases and J lost 7, with 19 bases in between. This CDR3 spans 15 amino acids. The CDR3: CASSYPTRGQYTQYF. As DNA, the CDR3 is TGTGCCAGCAGTTATCCAACCCGGGGGCAATATACGCAGTATTTT.

This chain connects TRBV20-1 to TRBJ2-3, with 7 positions matching TRBD1. V was clipped by 8 bases and J by 3 bases; unmatched bases: 14. CDR1 is DFQATT and CDR2 is SNEGSKA in the germline V gene (reference sequence). This CDR3 contains 15 residues. Here the CDR3 reads CSLATGQFITDTQYF. The CDR3 DNA sequence: TGCAGTTTAGCGACGGGACAGTTTATAACAGATACGCAGTATTTT.

The V and J genes are TRBV12-3 or TRBV12-4 and TRBJ1-2; TRBD1 might be the D (6 bases). V was clipped by 6 bases and J by 4 bases, with 15 bases between them. The CDR3 consists of 14 residues. CDR3 coding DNA: TGTGCCAGCAGCACAGGGTTCGGACGCTATGGCTACACCTTC. Its translation is CASSTGFGRYGYTF.

The genes are TRBV12-3 or TRBV12-4 and TRBJ1-6; D is unclear. Trimming cost V 5 bases and J 6 bases, with 8 bases left between them. CDR3 length equals 13 residues. The CDR3 DNA follows: TGTGCCAGCAGTCCCACACCTAATTCACCCCTCCACTTT. Amino acids: CASSPTPNSPLHF.

DNA for the CDR3: TGTGCCAGCGGCCTGTACCAAGAGACCCAGTACTTC. Its protein product is CASGLYQETQYF. This chain connects TRBV11-2 to TRBJ2-5; unclear D gene. This CDR3 spans 12 amino acids. Germline assignment: CDR1 SGHAT and CDR2 FQNNGV. V was cut by 8 bases and J by 0 bases, with 7 bases left in between.